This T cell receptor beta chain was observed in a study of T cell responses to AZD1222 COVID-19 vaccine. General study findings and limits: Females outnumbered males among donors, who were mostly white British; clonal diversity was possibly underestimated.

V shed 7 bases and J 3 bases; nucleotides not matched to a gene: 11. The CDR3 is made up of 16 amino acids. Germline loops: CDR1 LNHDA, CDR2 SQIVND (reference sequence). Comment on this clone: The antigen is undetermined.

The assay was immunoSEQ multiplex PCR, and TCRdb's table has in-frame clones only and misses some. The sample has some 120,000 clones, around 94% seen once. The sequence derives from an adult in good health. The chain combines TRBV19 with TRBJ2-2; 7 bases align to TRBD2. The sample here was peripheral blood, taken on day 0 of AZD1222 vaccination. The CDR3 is CASTPTGTTYTGELFF. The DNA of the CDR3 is TGTGCCAGTACCCCGACCGGGACTACCTACACCGGGGAGCTGTTTTTT.